The 31 T cell receptor beta chains presented below share a single source sample, sequenced in a study of vaccination and CD4 T cells after COVID-19. These TCRs are of unknown antigen specificity. The study sequenced cultured CD4+ T cell DNA using the Oncomine TCR Beta short-read assay. TCRdb recomputed calls from the PCR reads with MiXCR, one row per CDR3 protein. The table includes roughly 8,000 distinct CDR3 sequences, approximately 50% detected once. The treatment is: roughly 10-day PBMC culture with coronavirus spike peptide pools or control peptides (ViraFEST assay). Sequencing was done on a sample of CD4+ T cells from blood, cultured in vitro. The receptor source for this set is a human donor who had recovered from COVID-19.

This rearrangement joins TRBV19 to TRBJ1-1, with D uncertain. The germline V gene encodes CDR1 LNHDA and CDR2 SQIVND (reference sequence). The CDR3 loop spans 13 amino acids. V was pared by 6 bases and J by 1 base, with 9 bases between. The CDR3 region is CASSVQRNTEAFF. In DNA form, the CDR3 reads TGTGCCAGTAGCGTACAGAGGAACACTGAAGCTTTCTTT.

This clonotype was counted between two and nine times. The rearrangement uses TRBV27 and TRBJ2-7; TRBD2 aligns across 8 bases. The CDR3 sequence is 18 residues long. Germline V gives CDR1 MNHEY, CDR2 SMNVEV (reference sequence). The V gene end was trimmed by 6 bases and the J gene end by 5 bases; junction bases not matched to a gene: 21. The CDR3 nucleotides are TGTGCCAGCAGACCTGTCGGGTGGGGTCGGGAGGGCCGGAACGAGCAGTACTTC. Its translation is CASRPVGWGREGRNEQYF.

The table lists this clonotype with a few counts. The V and J genes are TRBV6-1 and TRBJ1-5; D is possibly TRBD1 (6 bases). Germline-derived CDR1 and CDR2 are MNHNS and SASEGT. The CDR3 consists of 16 residues. V dropped 4 bases and J dropped 0 bases, with 13 bases sitting between them. The CDR3 nucleotides read TGTGCCAGCAGTGCCGGGACAATGAATAGCAATCAGCCCCAGCATTTT. Protein sequence: CASSAGTMNSNQPQHF.

The J gene is TRBJ1-2, the V gene TRBV6-5; D is possibly TRBD1 (6 bases). V was pared by 4 bases and J by 3 bases, with 18 bases between. Per the germline V gene, CDR1 is MNHEY and CDR2 is SVGAGI. The CDR3 consists of 16 residues. CDR3 DNA: TGTGCCAGCAGTTCCGCCCGGGGGGCGGAAGACTATGGCTACACCTTC. This codes for CASSSARGAEDYGYTF.

The rearrangement joins TRBV6-1 to TRBJ1-1; D is perhaps TRBD1 (5 bases). The germline V and J ends were trimmed by 4 bases and 5 bases, with 20 bases remaining between them. This CDR3 spans 16 amino acids. The V gene's germline CDR1 is MNHNS and CDR2 SASEGT. The CDR3 nucleotides read TGTGCCAGCAGTGTCGTGGGGCATAGTATTGGGACTGAAGCTTTCTTT. It codes for CASSVVGHSIGTEAFF.

The J gene is TRBJ2-2, the V gene TRBV11-3, with a tentative D call TRBD2 (6 bases). Germline V gives CDR1 SGHNT, CDR2 YENEEA. Trimming took off 5 bases at V and 1 base at J, with 11 bases between the two ends. The CDR3 has 15 amino acids. The chain's CDR3 is CASSPGTGNTGELFF. The CDR3 DNA reads TGTGCCAGCAGCCCAGGGACTGGGAACACCGGGGAGCTGTTTTTT.

CDR3 nucleotide sequence: TGTGCCAGCAGTCGCCTCCCAGGAGACACTGAAGCTTTCTTT. Residues: CASSRLPGDTEAFF. The rearrangement joins TRBV6-1 to TRBJ1-1; D gene unclear. The length of the CDR3 is 14 residues. The V gene lost 5 bases and the J gene lost 3 bases, with 13 bases spanning the gap. The germline V gene has CDR1 MNHNS and CDR2 SASEGT.

The rearrangement joins TRBV20-1 to TRBJ2-2; D tentatively fits TRBD1 or TRBD2 (5 bases each). The CDR3 contains 17 residues. Germline CDR1 DFQATT, CDR2 SNEGSKA (reference sequence). Trimming removed 0 bases at V and 2 bases at J, with 16 bases between. The CDR3: CSARDRNTGTNTGELFF. The CDR3 nucleotides are TGCAGTGCTAGAGACCGCAATACCGGGACCAACACCGGGGAGCTGTTTTTT.

The V and J genes are TRBV6-1 and TRBJ1-5; D unclear. Germline values: CDR1 MNHNS, CDR2 SASEGT. The CDR3 is 12 residues long. V lost 3 bases and J 7 bases, leaving 7 bases between the germline ends. The CDR3, as DNA: TGTGCCAGCAGTGAGTTAAAACAGCCCCAGCATTTT. Encoded protein: CASSELKQPQHF.

V usage is TRBV19 and J usage is TRBJ1-2; D possibly corresponds to TRBD1 (6 bases). The CDR3 length is 14 residues. V dropped 5 bases and J dropped 4 bases, with 14 bases sitting between them. CDR1 and CDR2 (germline): LNHDA, SQIVND (reference sequence). CDR3 loop: CASSQPGHRYGYTF. The CDR3 DNA is TGTGCCAGTAGTCAACCGGGACACCGCTATGGCTACACCTTC.

The chain is built from TRBV12-3 or TRBV12-4 and TRBJ1-5, with D hard to call. V was shortened by 4 bases and J by 7 bases, with 8 bases between the two germline ends. This CDR3 is built from 12 residues. Written as DNA, the CDR3 is TGTGCCAGCAGTTCCTTCGTCCAGCCCCAGCATTTT. This translates into CASSSFVQPQHF.

This clonotype was seen more than once but under ten times. The chain combines TRBV7-2 with TRBJ2-2, with D hard to call. Germline CDR1 and CDR2: SGHTA and FQGNSA. The CDR3 has 14 residues. Trimming took 5 bases from V and 7 from J, leaving 14 bases between them. CDR3 sequence (DNA): TGTGCCAGCAGCAGGTCCCGTGCTAGCGGGGAGCTGTTTTTT. As protein: CASSRSRASGELFF.

This rearrangement joins TRBV6-1 to TRBJ1-2; D unclear. CDR3 length equals 13 residues. Per the germline V gene, CDR1 is MNHNS and CDR2 is SASEGT. V lost 1 base and J 2 bases, leaving 5 bases between the germline ends. The CDR3 DNA reads as TGTGCCAGCAGTGAAGTAGCCAACTATGGCTACACCTTC. Amino acid sequence: CASSEVANYGYTF.

This clonotype has a handful of counts. The CDR3 bases are TGTGCCAGCAGCCCAGGCGGGGACCAGCCCCAGCATTTT. Its translation: CASSPGGDQPQHF. The chain recombines TRBV7-9 with TRBJ1-5; TRBD1 is a possible D gene (5 bases). In germline, CDR1 is SEHNR, CDR2 FQNEAQ (reference sequence). The CDR3 sequence is 13 residues long. Trimming cost V 5 bases and J 7 bases, with 12 bases left between them.

This clonotype was detected only a few times. The CDR3 loop reads CATSRGQGGSYEQYF. As DNA, the CDR3 is TGTGCCACCAGCAGAGGGCAGGGAGGAAGCTACGAGCAGTACTTC. The rearrangement links TRBV15 to TRBJ2-7; a weak D match, TRBD2 (6 bases). This CDR3 has 15 amino acids. The V and J ends lost 1 base and 3 bases respectively, with 13 bases between them. CDR1 is LNHNV, CDR2 YYDKDF, per germline (reference sequence).

Turning to this clonotype: The conserved final phenylalanine or tryptophan is absent from the CDR3, which likely points to a read error. It is unclear where the CDR3 begins or ends on the DNA, so no DNA is shown, and the CDR3 is as TCRdb lists it. The V and J genes are TRBV21-1 and TRBJ2-4; the DNA was not compared with TRBD1, the D call given in the table. TRBV21-1 is reported as a pseudogene. The CDR3 adds up to 18 amino acids, both ends counted. The CDR3 loop reads CASSKAQGGRASKNIQYL.

The chain joins TRBV9 to TRBJ1-6; D not certain. Trimming stripped 1 base from V and 5 bases from J, with 4 bases between. The CDR3 spans 13 residues. The V gene's germline CDR1 is SGDLS and CDR2 YYNGEE. CDR3 region: CASSVQNNSPLHF. The CDR3, as DNA: TGTGCCAGCAGCGTACAGAATAATTCACCCCTCCACTTT.

The rearrangement joins TRBV18 to TRBJ2-4; perhaps TRBD2 as D (6 bases). V dropped 0 bases and J dropped 8 bases, with 11 bases sitting between them. Germline-derived CDR1 and CDR2 are KGHSH and LQKENI. The CDR3 spans 14 residues. The CDR3 region is CASSPPPGGDIQYF. CDR3 DNA: TGTGCCAGCTCACCACCTCCCGGGGGAGACATTCAGTACTTC. Complete variable domain (other parts from reference TRBV18 and TRBJ2-4): NAGVMQNPRHLVRRRGQEARLRCSPMKGHSHVYWYRQLPEEGLKFMVYLQKENIIDESGMPKERFSAEFPKEGPSILRIQQVVRGDSAAYFCASSPPPGGDIQYFGAGTRLSVL.

This clonotype was found a few times. V and J are TRBV27 and TRBJ1-6, with D uncertain. Germline V gives CDR1 MNHEY, CDR2 SMNVEV (reference sequence). The CDR3 totals 15 residues. Trimming removed 2 bases from V and 11 bases from J, with 16 bases in between. CDR3 residues: CASSLRWQVTTPLHF. The CDR3 DNA reads TGTGCCAGCAGTTTACGGTGGCAGGTCACAACACCCCTCCACTTT.

This clonotype came up a few times. The chain carries TRBV20-1 and TRBJ2-2; 8 bases align to TRBD2. This CDR3 spans 13 amino acids. CDR1 DFQATT and CDR2 SNEGSKA come from the germline V gene (reference sequence). Trimming took 8 bases from V and 7 from J; bases not matched to a gene: 9. The CDR3 is CSIPGGAVGELFF. Written as DNA, the CDR3 is TGCAGTATCCCGGGGGGGGCGGTCGGGGAGCTGTTTTTT.

This clonotype was picked up a small number of times. V usage is TRBV15 and J usage is TRBJ2-5; possibly TRBD1 for D (6 bases). Trimming cost V 6 bases and J 4 bases, with 12 bases left between them. Germline CDR1 is LNHNV and CDR2 is YYDKDF (reference sequence). This CDR3 is 13 amino acids long. In DNA, the CDR3 is TGTGCCACCAGTAAACAGGGTGGAGAGACCCAGTACTTC. Translating gives CATSKQGGETQYF. The full variable domain, its missing parts supplied by reference TRBV15 and TRBJ2-5, is DAMVIQNPRYQVTQFGKPVTLSCSQTLNHNVMYWYQQKSSQAPKLLFHYYDKDFNNEADTPDNFQSRRPNTSFCFLDIRSPGLGDTAMYLCATSKQGGETQYFGPGTRLLVL.

This clonotype appeared once. This chain uses TRBV20-1 with TRBJ2-1; 8 positions match TRBD2. The V gene's germline CDR1 is DFQATT and CDR2 SNEGSKA (reference sequence). V shed 3 bases and J 4 bases; nucleotides not matched to a gene: 5. This CDR3 comprises 14 residues. CDR3 coding DNA: TGCAGTGCTAGTGGCCCGGGGGGGTACAATGAGCAGTTCTTC. It yields the protein CSASGPGGYNEQFF.

The V and J genes are TRBV14 and TRBJ1-1; a possible D gene is TRBD1 (5 bases). CDR3 size: 15 residues. Germline loops: CDR1 SGHDN, CDR2 FVKESK. V dropped 4 bases and J dropped 4 bases, with 16 bases sitting between them. CDR3 loop: CASSPYGTRPTEAFF. Written as DNA, the CDR3 is TGTGCCAGCAGCCCGTATGGGACCCGGCCCACTGAAGCTTTCTTT.

V and J are TRBV2 and TRBJ2-3; 12 nucleotides agree with TRBD2. The V gene's germline CDR1 is SNHLY and CDR2 FYNNEI. The length of the CDR3 is 14 residues. Trimming cost V 8 bases and J 0 bases; bases outside gene matches: 0. The CDR3 sequence: CASGTSGSTDTQYF. In DNA, the CDR3 is TGTGCCAGCGGGACTAGCGGGAGCACAGATACGCAGTATTTT.

The chain combines TRBV19 with TRBJ1-2, with D uncertain. The CDR3 contains 12 residues. Germline CDR1 LNHDA, CDR2 SQIVND (reference sequence). The V end lost 6 bases, the J end lost 4 bases, and 9 bases lay between the germline ends. In DNA form, the CDR3 reads TGTGCCAGTAGCAGGCCTGGCTATGGCTACACCTTC. Its translation: CASSRPGYGYTF.

Note on this clonotype: The junction shows a germline mismatch at one end, possibly a read error. The chain links TRBV7-2 to TRBJ1-4; 9 bases agree with TRBD1. This CDR3 contains 14 residues. Germline CDR1 reads SGHTA; CDR2 reads FQGNSA. In DNA form, the CDR3 reads TGTGCCAGCGGCTTAACAGGGGGCTATGAAAAACTGTTTTTT. Translated, it gives CASGLTGGYEKLFF.

This chain uses TRBV2 with TRBJ2-2, with D unresolved. The CDR3 sequence is 11 residues long. The V and J ends lost 3 bases and 7 bases respectively, with 3 bases between them. Looked up from germline, CDR1 is SNHLY and CDR2 is FYNNEI. The CDR3 loop reads CASSDSGELFF. The CDR3 DNA follows: TGTGCCAGCAGTGACAGCGGGGAGCTGTTTTTT.

By share of the sample, this clonotype is medium-sized. The chain joins TRBV19 to TRBJ1-2; D is unresolved. Looked up from germline, CDR1 is LNHDA and CDR2 is SQIVND (reference sequence). V was shortened by 3 bases and J by 3 bases, with 8 bases between the two germline ends. The CDR3 is 13 amino acids. CDR3: CASSIHGDYGYTF. The CDR3 region has the DNA TGTGCCAGTAGTATCCATGGGGACTATGGCTACACCTTC.

V gene TRBV18 combines with J gene TRBJ1-2; tentative D call: TRBD1 (5 bases). V lost 1 base and J 5 bases, leaving 14 bases between the germline ends. In germline, CDR1 is KGHSH, CDR2 LQKENI. CDR3 length equals 15 residues. In DNA form, the CDR3 reads TGTGCCAGCTCACCACGAGGGACCGTTAGGTATGGCTACACCTTC. Protein: CASSPRGTVRYGYTF.

This clonotype was counted only a few times. The chain couples TRBV20-1 to TRBJ1-2; D is uncertain. The CDR3 spans 13 residues. Trimming took 5 bases from V and 4 from J, leaving 14 bases between them. Germline CDR1 and CDR2: DFQATT and SNEGSKA (reference sequence). The CDR3 sequence is CSAYNRVSYGYTF. CDR3 coding DNA: TGCAGTGCTTATAACAGAGTTTCCTATGGCTACACCTTC.

The chain has TRBV7-2 and TRBJ1-2, with 11 bases matching TRBD1. Unmatched junction bases numbered 7, after V lost 7 bases and J lost 3 bases. Germline-derived CDR1 and CDR2 are SGHTA and FQGNSA. The CDR3 sequence is 15 residues long. The CDR3 loop is CASIPDRGRDYGYTF. DNA for the CDR3: TGTGCCAGCATTCCGGACAGGGGGCGCGACTATGGCTACACCTTC.